This T cell receptor beta chain comes out of a study of CD8+ T cells in alopecia areata. Extraction and reverse transcription of RNA yielded cDNA as the sequencing template. Profiled with immunoSEQ multiplex PCR; TCRdb holds only in-frame clones, not every one. The sample lists roughly 120,000 clones; 45% to 65% were seen once. Treatment indicated: oral pan-JAK inhibitor, 5-10 mg twice daily. The receptor was isolated from a human donor with alopecia areata. The specimen comprised CD4+ T cells sorted from blood, sampled at week 24, from a patient treated with tofacitinib.

The CDR3 DNA is TGTGCCAGCAGCCAAGAAACGTCGATAACAGATACGCAGTATTTT. Protein sequence: CASSQETSITDTQYF. This chain links TRBV4-2 with TRBJ2-3; D ambiguous. The CDR3 has 15 residues. Germline CDR1 LGHNA, CDR2 YNFKEQ. Trimming left V 0 bases short and J 3 bases short, with 10 bases between.